The present T cell receptor (beta chain) was sequenced within a study of T-cell reconstitution after alpha-beta-depleted transplantation in children. Study observations and caveats: Expanded graft clones, several hundred of them, were reportedly the source of alpha-beta T cells about two months after transplant. In some patients, recipient T cells and intrathymic progenitors surviving conditioning explained high day-60 diversity. The main origin of T-cell counts and diversity one year after transplant was newly produced T cells.

This sample's TCRbeta library carried unique molecular identifier barcodes. TCRdb analysed the PCR reads with MiXCR anew, one entry per CDR3 protein. The table shows 500,000 to 600,000 distinct CDR3 sequences, with over 20% occurring only once. A note on this clonotype: The antigen remains undetermined.

The origin of this receptor is a boy under two years old with Wiskott-Aldrich syndrome, due to receive a stem cell transplant. The sample here was PBMCs, taken before TCRalphabeta/CD19-depleted stem cell transplant.

The CDR3 spells CATSLSEAGYTF. The CDR3 nucleotides read TGTGCCACCAGCTTGTCGGAAGCCGGCTACACCTTC. The chain joins TRBV15 to TRBJ1-2; no clear D gene. Trimming took 5 bases from V and 8 from J, leaving 12 bases between them. CDR3 length: 12 residues. Germline CDR1 is LNHNV and CDR2 is YYDKDF (reference sequence).